This section outlines one TCR beta chain sequence together with its context. These data come from a study of T cells of healthy individuals. Trimming stripped 8 bases from V and 3 bases from J, with 15 bases between. The germline V gene has CDR1 KGHDR and CDR2 SFDVKD. There are 14 residues in the CDR3. Via MiXCR, TCRdb re-called the 5' RACE reads, giving one row per CDR3 protein. The sample comprises 40,000 to 65,000 distinct CDR3 sequences, roughly 14% of which are singletons, and about 15% rests with the top ten. The clonotype comes from a human donor in good health. The chain couples TRBV24-1 to TRBJ1-1, with no clear D. This CDR3 reads CATTGRGRDTEAFF. CDR3 DNA sequence: TGTGCCACCACTGGACGGGGTCGGGACACTGAAGCTTTCTTT.